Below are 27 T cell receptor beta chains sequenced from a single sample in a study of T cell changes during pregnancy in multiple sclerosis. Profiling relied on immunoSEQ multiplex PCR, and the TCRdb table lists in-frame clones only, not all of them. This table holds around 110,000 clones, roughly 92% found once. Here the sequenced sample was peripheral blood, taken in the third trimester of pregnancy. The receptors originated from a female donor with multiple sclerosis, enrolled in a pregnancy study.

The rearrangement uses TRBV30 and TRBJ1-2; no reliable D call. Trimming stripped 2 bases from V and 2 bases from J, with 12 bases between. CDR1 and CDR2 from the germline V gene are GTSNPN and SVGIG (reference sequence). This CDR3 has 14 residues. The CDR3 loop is CAWSTTPSNYGYTF. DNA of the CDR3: TGTGCCTGGAGTACGACTCCCTCCAACTATGGCTACACCTTC.

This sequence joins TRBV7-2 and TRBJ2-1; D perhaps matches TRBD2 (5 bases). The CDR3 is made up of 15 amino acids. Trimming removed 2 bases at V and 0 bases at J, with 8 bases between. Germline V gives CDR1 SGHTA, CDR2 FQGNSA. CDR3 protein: CASSLRGSSYNEQFF. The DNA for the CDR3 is TGTGCCAGCAGCTTACGGGGTAGCTCCTACAATGAGCAGTTCTTC.

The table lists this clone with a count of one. The CDR3 loop is CASSPHRGLNTEAFF. Written as DNA, the CDR3 is TGTGCCAGCAGTCCCCACAGGGGGTTGAACACTGAAGCTTTCTTT. The genes are TRBV27 and TRBJ1-1; TRBD1 aligns across 8 bases. The V segment lost 5 bases and the J segment 0 bases; nucleotides outside the gene matches: 5. Germline V gene data show CDR1 as MNHEY and CDR2 as SMNVEV (reference sequence). The CDR3 is 15 residues long.

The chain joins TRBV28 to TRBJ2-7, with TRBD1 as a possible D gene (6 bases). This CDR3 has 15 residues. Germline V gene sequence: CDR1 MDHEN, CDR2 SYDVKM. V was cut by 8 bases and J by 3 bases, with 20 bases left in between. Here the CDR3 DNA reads TGTGCCAGCGGCTCGCGACGGACAGACCACTACGAGCAGTACTTC. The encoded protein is CASGSRRTDHYEQYF. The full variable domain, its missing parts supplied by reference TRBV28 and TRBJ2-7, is DVKVTQSSRYLVKRTGEKVFLECVQDMDHENMFWYRQDPGLGLRLIYFSYDVKMKEKGDIPEGYSVSREKKERFSLILESASTNQTSMYLCASGSRRTDHYEQYFGPGTRLTVT.

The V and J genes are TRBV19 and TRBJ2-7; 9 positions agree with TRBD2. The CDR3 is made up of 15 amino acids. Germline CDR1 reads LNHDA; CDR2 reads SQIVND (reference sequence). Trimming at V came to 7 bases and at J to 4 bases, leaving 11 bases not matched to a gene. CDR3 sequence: CASTPQAGGRYEQYF. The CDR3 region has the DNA TGTGCCAGTACCCCCCAGGCGGGGGGGAGGTACGAGCAGTACTTC. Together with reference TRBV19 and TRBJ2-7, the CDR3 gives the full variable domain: DGGITQSPKYLFRKEGQNVTLSCEQNLNHDAMYWYRQDPGQGLRLIYYSQIVNDFQKGDIAEGYSVSREKKESFPLTVTSAQKNPTAFYLCASTPQAGGRYEQYFGPGTRLTVT.

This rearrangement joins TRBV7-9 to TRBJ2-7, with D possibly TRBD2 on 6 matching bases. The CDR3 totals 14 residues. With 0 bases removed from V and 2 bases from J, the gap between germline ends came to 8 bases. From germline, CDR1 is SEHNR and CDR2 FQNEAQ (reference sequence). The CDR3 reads CASSLAGRTYEQYF. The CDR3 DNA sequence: TGTGCCAGCAGCTTAGCCGGGAGAACCTACGAGCAGTACTTC.

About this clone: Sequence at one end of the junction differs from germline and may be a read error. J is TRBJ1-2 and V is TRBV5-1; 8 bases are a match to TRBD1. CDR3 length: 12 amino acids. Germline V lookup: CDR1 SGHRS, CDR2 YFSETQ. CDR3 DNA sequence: TGCGCCAGCAGCTTGGGGACAGGGCTTGCAGACTTC. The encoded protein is CASSLGTGLADF.

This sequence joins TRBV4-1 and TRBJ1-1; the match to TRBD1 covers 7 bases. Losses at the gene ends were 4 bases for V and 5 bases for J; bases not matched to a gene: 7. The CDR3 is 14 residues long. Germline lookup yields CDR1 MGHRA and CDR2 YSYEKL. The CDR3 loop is CASSLRTGGTEAFF. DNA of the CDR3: TGCGCCAGCAGCCTAAGGACAGGAGGGACTGAAGCTTTCTTT.

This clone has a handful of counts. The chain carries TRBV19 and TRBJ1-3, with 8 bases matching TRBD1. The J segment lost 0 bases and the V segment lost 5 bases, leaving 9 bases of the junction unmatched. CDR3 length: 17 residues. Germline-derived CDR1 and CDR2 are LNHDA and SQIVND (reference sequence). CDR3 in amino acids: CASSDQGTGRSGNTIYF. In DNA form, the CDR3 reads TGTGCCAGTAGTGACCAAGGGACAGGACGCTCTGGAAACACCATATATTTT.

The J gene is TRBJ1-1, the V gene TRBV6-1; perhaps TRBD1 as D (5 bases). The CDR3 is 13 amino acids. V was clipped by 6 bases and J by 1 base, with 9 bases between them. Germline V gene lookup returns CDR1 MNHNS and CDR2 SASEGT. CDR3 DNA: TGTGCCAGCAGGATCCAGGGGAACACTGAAGCTTTCTTT. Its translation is CASRIQGNTEAFF.

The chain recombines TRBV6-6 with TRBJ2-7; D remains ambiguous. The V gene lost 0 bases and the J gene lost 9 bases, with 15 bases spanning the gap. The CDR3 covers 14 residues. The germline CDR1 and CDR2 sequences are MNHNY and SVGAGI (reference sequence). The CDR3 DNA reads TGTGCCAGCAGTTACTCGATGGGCGCAATTGCGCAGTACTTC. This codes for CASSYSMGAIAQYF.

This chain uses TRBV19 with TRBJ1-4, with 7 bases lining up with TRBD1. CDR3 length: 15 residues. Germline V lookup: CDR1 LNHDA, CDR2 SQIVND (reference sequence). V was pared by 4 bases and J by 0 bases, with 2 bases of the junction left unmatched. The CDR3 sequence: CASSKDRTTNEKLFF. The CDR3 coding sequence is TGTGCCAGTAGTAAGGACAGGACAACTAATGAAAAACTGTTTTTT.

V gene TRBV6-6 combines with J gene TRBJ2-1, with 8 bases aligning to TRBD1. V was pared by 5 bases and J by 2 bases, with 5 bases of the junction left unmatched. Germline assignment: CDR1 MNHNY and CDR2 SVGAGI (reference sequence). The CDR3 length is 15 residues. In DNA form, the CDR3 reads TGTGCCAGCAGTCCGGGACAGGTTACCTACAATGAGCAGTTCTTC. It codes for CASSPGQVTYNEQFF.

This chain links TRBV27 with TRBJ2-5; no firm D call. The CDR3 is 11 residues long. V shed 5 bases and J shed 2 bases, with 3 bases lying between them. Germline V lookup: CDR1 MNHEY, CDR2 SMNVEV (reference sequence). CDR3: CASSTQETQYF. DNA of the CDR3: TGTGCCAGCAGTACACAAGAGACCCAGTACTTC.

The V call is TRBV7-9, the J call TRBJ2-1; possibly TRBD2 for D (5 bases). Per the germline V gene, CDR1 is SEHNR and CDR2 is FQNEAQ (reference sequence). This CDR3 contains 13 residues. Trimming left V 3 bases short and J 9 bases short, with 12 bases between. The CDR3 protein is CASSLLLEGEQFF. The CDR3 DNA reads TGTGCCAGCAGCTTGCTACTAGAGGGTGAGCAGTTCTTC.

In nucleotides, the CDR3 is TGTGCCAGCAGCGCGGAAACTAGTCTCGTCCCCTACAATGAGCAGTTCTTC. Translating it yields CASSAETSLVPYNEQFF. The rearrangement links TRBV7-2 to TRBJ2-1; a possible D gene is TRBD2 (5 bases). The CDR3 sequence is 17 residues long. The germline V and J ends were trimmed by 5 bases and 2 bases, with 19 bases remaining between them. Germline-derived CDR1 and CDR2 are SGHTA and FQGNSA. Full variable domain (outside the CDR3, taken from reference TRBV7-2 and TRBJ2-1): GAGVSQSPSNKVTEKGKDVELRCDPISGHTALYWYRQSLGQGLEFLIYFQGNSAPDKSGLPSDRFSAERTGGSVSTLTIQRTQQEDSAVYLCASSAETSLVPYNEQFFGPGTRLTVL.

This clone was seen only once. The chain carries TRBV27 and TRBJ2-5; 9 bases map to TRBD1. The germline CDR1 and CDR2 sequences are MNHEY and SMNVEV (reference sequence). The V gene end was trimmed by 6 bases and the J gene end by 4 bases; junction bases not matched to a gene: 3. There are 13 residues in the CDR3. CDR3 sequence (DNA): TGTGCCAGCAGGCCACAGGGGGCAGAGACCCAGTACTTC. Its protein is CASRPQGAETQYF.

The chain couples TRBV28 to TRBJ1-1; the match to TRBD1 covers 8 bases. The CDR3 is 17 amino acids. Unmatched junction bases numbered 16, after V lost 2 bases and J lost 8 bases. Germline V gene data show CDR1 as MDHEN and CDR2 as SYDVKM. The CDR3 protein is CASSLKGWESGGPEAFF. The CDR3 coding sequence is TGTGCCAGCAGTTTAAAGGGTTGGGAGTCAGGGGGCCCCGAAGCTTTCTTT. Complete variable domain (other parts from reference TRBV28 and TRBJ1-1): DVKVTQSSRYLVKRTGEKVFLECVQDMDHENMFWYRQDPGLGLRLIYFSYDVKMKEKGDIPEGYSVSREKKERFSLILESASTNQTSMYLCASSLKGWESGGPEAFFGQGTRLTVV.

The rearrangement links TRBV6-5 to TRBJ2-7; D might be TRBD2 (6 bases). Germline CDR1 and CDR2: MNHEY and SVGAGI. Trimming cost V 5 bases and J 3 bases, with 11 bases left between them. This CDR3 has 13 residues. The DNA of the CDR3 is TGTGCCAGCAGTAGGACTATCAGCTACGAGCAGTACTTC. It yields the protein CASSRTISYEQYF.

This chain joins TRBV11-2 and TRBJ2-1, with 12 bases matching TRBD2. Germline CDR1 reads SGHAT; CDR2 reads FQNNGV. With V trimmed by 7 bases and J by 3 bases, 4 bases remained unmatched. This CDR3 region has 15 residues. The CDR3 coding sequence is TGTGCCAGCACCGTGACTAGCGGGAGCTACAATGAGCAGTTCTTC. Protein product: CASTVTSGSYNEQFF.

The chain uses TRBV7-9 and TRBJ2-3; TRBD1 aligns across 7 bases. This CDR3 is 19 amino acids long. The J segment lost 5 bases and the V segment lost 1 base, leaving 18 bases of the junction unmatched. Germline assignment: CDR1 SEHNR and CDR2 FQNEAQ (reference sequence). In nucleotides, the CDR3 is TGTGCCAGCAGCTTAGAGAGTTGGCCAGGGGACAGAAGCTTAGATACGCAGTATTTT. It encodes CASSLESWPGDRSLDTQYF.

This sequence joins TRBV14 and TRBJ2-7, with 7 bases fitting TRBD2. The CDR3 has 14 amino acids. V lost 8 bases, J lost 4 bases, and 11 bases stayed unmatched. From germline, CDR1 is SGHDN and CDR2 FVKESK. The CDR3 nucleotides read TGTGCCAGCCGAGCGGGAAGTTCGGGTTACGAGCAGTACTTC. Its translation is CASRAGSSGYEQYF.

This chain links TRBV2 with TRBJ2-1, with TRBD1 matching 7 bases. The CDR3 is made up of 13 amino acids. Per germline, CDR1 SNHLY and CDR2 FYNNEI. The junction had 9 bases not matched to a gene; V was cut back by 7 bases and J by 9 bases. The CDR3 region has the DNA TGTGCCAGCACGACAGGGTTCTTGGGTGAGCAGTTCTTC. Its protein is CASTTGFLGEQFF.

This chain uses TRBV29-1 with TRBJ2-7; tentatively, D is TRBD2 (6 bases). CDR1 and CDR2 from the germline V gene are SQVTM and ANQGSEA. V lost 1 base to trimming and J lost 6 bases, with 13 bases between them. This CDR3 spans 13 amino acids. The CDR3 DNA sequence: TGCAGCGTTGAAGTGGGAGGTGGTTTCGAGCAGTACTTC. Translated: CSVEVGGGFEQYF.

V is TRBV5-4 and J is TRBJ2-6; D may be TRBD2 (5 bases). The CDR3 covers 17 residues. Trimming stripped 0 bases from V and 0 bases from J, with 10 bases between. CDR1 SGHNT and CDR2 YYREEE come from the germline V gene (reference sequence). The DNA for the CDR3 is TGTGCCAGCAGCTTGGACCGCGGGTTCTCTGGGGCCAACGTCCTGACTTTC. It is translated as CASSLDRGFSGANVLTF.

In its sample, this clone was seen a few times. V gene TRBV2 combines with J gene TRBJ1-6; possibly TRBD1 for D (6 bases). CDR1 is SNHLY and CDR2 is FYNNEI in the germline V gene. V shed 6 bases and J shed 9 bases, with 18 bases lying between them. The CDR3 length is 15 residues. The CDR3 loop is CASRGETGMGSPLHF. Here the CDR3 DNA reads TGTGCCAGCAGGGGCGAAACAGGGATGGGTTCACCCCTCCACTTT.

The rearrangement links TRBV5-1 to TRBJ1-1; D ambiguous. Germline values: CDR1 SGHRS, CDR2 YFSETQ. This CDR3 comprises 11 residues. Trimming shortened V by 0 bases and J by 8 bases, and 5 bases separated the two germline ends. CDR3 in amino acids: CASSLGTEAFF. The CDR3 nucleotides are TGCGCCAGCAGCTTGGGTACAGAAGCTTTCTTT. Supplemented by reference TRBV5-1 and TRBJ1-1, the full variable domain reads KAGVTQTPRYLIKTRGQQVTLSCSPISGHRSVSWYQQTPGQGLQFLFEYFSETQRNKGNFPGRFSGRQFSNSRSEMNVSTLELGDSALYLCASSLGTEAFFGQGTRLTVV.